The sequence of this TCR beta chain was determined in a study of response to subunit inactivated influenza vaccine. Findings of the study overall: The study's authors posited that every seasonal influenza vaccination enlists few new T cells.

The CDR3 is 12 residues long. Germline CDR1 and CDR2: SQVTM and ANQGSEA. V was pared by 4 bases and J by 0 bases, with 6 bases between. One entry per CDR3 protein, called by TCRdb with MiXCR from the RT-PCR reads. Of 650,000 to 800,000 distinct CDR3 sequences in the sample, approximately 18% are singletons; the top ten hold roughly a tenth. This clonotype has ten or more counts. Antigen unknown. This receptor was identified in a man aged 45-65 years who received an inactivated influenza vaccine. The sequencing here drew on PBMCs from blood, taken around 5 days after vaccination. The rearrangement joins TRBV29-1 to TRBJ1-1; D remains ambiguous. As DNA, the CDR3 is TGCAGCGTTGGAGGGTTGAACACTGAAGCTTTCTTT. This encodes CSVGGLNTEAFF.